This T cell receptor (beta chain) was sequenced during a study of T cells after yellow fever vaccination. Notes on the study in general: Subsequent booster samples again held most clones from primary vaccination (around 96% CD4, approximately 85% CD8).

TCRdb reprocessed the 5' RACE reads with MiXCR, giving one entry per CDR3 protein. The data contain 250,000 or so distinct CDR3 sequences, approximately 3.5% of them singletons. This clonotype was seen repeatedly, ten times or more. Antigen: not known. The starting material was PBMCs, obtained 15 days after the yellow fever booster vaccination. The TCR sequence derives from a man younger than 35 who received the YFV17D yellow fever vaccine.

CDR3 protein: CSASPSSGGEGGTDTQYF. The CDR3 coding sequence is TGCAGTGCTAGTCCCTCTAGCGGGGGGGAGGGGGGCACAGATACGCAGTATTTT. This rearrangement joins TRBV20-1 to TRBJ2-3; 12 bases match TRBD2. Germline V gene sequence: CDR1 DFQATT, CDR2 SNEGSKA (reference sequence). The junction had 11 bases not matched to a gene; V was cut back by 3 bases and J by 1 base. The CDR3 consists of 18 residues.